The 15 T cell receptor beta chains below come from one sample, sequenced in a study of T cells in Graves' hyperthyroidism and ophthalmopathy (dated by TCRdb to about 2019). Libraries were prepared through multiplex PCR. TCRdb names Illumina HiSeq 2000 as the instrument used. The TCR beta CDR3 regions were amplified from RNA transcripts. For the first round of RT-PCR on the TCR CDR3, the HTBI primer set was used together with the Qiagen OneStep RT-PCR kit. TCRdb trimmed the raw reads at Q25, called clones with MiXCR and kept productive beta chains. All rows with the same CDR3 protein become a single entry with the most common DNA and genes. This sample gives around 580,000 distinct CDR3 sequences in total; roughly 17% of them show up just once. The ten most abundant clones make up around a sixth of the sample. Material for sequencing was blood. The receptors were gathered from a woman aged 18-29 years with Graves' hyperthyroidism.

This clonotype was seen a few times. The V gene is TRBV12-3 or TRBV12-4, the J gene TRBJ2-7; 9 bases line up with TRBD1. The CDR3 extends over 15 amino acids. The trim removed 5 bases at V and 7 bases at J, leaving 12 bases unmatched. The CDR3 loop reads CASSPIHLGTGEQYF. The CDR3 DNA follows: TGTGCCAGCAGTCCAATCCACCTCGGGACAGGGGAGCAGTACTTC.

Comments on this clonotype: This may come from a read error, since a much larger clone is one base off. This chain uses TRBV12-3 or TRBV12-4 with TRBJ2-5, with D perhaps matching TRBD1 (6 bases). Trimming removed 4 bases from V and 5 bases from J, with 17 bases in between. The CDR3 spans 15 residues. CDR3 nucleotides: TGTGCCAGCAGTTACTCGCTGGGGGCCCGGGAGACCCAGTACTTC. It yields the protein CASSYSLGARETQYF.

This clonotype was picked up many times. J is TRBJ2-1 and V is TRBV6-2 or TRBV6-3; no definite D call. CDR3 length: 16 residues. V was trimmed by 5 bases and J by 4 bases, leaving 18 bases between them. The V gene's germline CDR1 is MNHEY and CDR2 SVGEGT. CDR3 nucleotide sequence: TGTGCCAGCAGTATGTGGACGATTGCCCTATACAATGAGCAGTTCTTC. Its translation: CASSMWTIALYNEQFF.

The CDR3 DNA is TGTGCCAGCAGCGAAGGTTTTGGAAGAAACACCATATATTTT. Residues: CASSEGFGRNTIYF. This chain connects TRBV9 to TRBJ1-3; D is undetermined. Germline assignment: CDR1 SGDLS and CDR2 YYNGEE. CDR3 length: 14 residues. Trimming took 3 bases from V and 5 from J, leaving 12 bases between them.

The chain recombines TRBV19 with TRBJ1-6, with TRBD1 identical over 7 bases. Germline CDR1 and CDR2: LNHDA and SQIVND (reference sequence). After removal of 9 bases from V and 7 bases from J, the junction contained 6 bases not matched to a gene. The CDR3 sequence is 13 residues long. CDR3 sequence: CASTGTANSPLHF. The CDR3 nucleotides read TGTGCCAGCACCGGGACAGCCAATTCACCCCTCCACTTT.

This clonotype was counted at least ten times. The chain uses TRBV20-1 and TRBJ1-5; possibly TRBD1 for D (5 bases). V was pared by 3 bases and J by 2 bases, with 11 bases between. The CDR3 has 14 residues. CDR1 is DFQATT and CDR2 is SNEGSKA in the germline V gene (reference sequence). The CDR3 spells CSARGGRGNQPQHF. The CDR3 bases are TGCAGTGCTAGGGGGGGACGGGGCAATCAGCCCCAGCATTTT.

The sample holds many counts of this clonotype. This chain links TRBV6-1 with TRBJ2-7; 9 bases align to TRBD2. The germline V gene encodes CDR1 MNHNS and CDR2 SASEGT. This CDR3 comprises 15 residues. J gave up 1 base and V 6 bases, and 7 bases lay outside the gene matches. CDR3 region: CASRHLAGASYEQYF. Here the CDR3 DNA reads TGTGCCAGCAGACATTTAGCGGGAGCATCCTACGAGCAGTACTTC.

There are a few counts of this clonotype. The chain couples TRBV7-2 to TRBJ2-5, with 11 bases fitting TRBD2. CDR1 and CDR2 from the germline V gene are SGHTA and FQGNSA. Germline trimming cut 7 bases from V and 5 bases from J; bases unmatched to any gene: 6. This CDR3 is built from 14 residues. CDR3 sequence reads: CASKLSGGVETQYF. CDR3 nucleotides: TGTGCCAGCAAACTTAGCGGGGGGGTCGAGACCCAGTACTTC.

In its sample, this clonotype was seen a few times. The chain combines TRBV20-1 with TRBJ2-5; 11 positions agree with TRBD1. Germline values: CDR1 DFQATT, CDR2 SNEGSKA (reference sequence). The CDR3 has 14 amino acids. V dropped 6 bases and J dropped 4; count of bases not matched to a gene: 7. CDR3 sequence: CSAAGTGGGETQYF. The CDR3 DNA reads as TGCAGTGCCGCTGGGACAGGGGGTGGAGAGACCCAGTACTTC.

The chain carries TRBV28 and TRBJ1-2; the D is unclear. Germline V gives CDR1 MDHEN, CDR2 SYDVKM. The CDR3 totals 12 residues. V was cut by 6 bases and J by 4 bases, with 9 bases left in between. Here the CDR3 DNA reads TGTGCCAGCAGCCAAGAGGCCTATGGCTACACCTTC. Amino acids: CASSQEAYGYTF.

Worth noting for this clonotype: A junction boundary mismatches the germline segment, possibly from a read error. The CDR3 here is CASSRQGSYGSTF. The CDR3 DNA reads TGTGCCAGCAGCCGACAGGGATCTTATGGCTCCACCTTC. The genes are TRBV12-3 or TRBV12-4 and TRBJ1-2; 7 bases map to TRBD1. CDR3 length equals 13 residues.

This clonotype was seen only a few times. V gene TRBV7-9 combines with J gene TRBJ2-5; 9 bases map to TRBD1. With V trimmed by 5 bases and J by 1 base, 8 bases remained unmatched. Germline V CDR1 and CDR2: SEHNR, FQNEAQ (reference sequence). This CDR3 has 16 residues. In DNA, the CDR3 is TGTGCCAGCAGCACACCGGGACAGGGTTTCCAAGAGACCCAGTACTTC. Protein sequence: CASSTPGQGFQETQYF.

This clonotype has ten or more counts. V gene TRBV6-2 or TRBV6-3 combines with J gene TRBJ1-5; D gene uncertain. Trimming removed 0 bases at V and 11 bases at J, with 8 bases between. Looked up from germline, CDR1 is MNHEY and CDR2 is SVGEGT. The CDR3 loop spans 12 amino acids. The DNA of the CDR3 is TGTGCCAGCAGTTACTCAAGGGCAGCCCAGCATTTT. Protein product: CASSYSRAAQHF.

The sample holds many counts of this clonotype. V is TRBV7-9 and J is TRBJ2-5; D uncertain. CDR3 length: 14 amino acids. V was trimmed by 1 base and J by 4 bases, leaving 10 bases between them. Germline lookup yields CDR1 SEHNR and CDR2 FQNEAQ (reference sequence). The CDR3: CASSLGVPGETQYF. DNA of the CDR3: TGTGCCAGCAGCTTAGGGGTGCCGGGAGAGACCCAGTACTTC.

The table lists this clonotype with a few counts. The rearrangement joins TRBV29-1 to TRBJ2-7, with 7 bases matching TRBD1. J lost 5 bases, V lost 5 bases, and 3 bases had no gene match. The length of the CDR3 is 11 residues. Germline CDR1 and CDR2: SQVTM and ANQGSEA. The CDR3 coding sequence is TGCAGCGTTACCGACAGGGACGAGCAGTACTTC. It translates to CSVTDRDEQYF.